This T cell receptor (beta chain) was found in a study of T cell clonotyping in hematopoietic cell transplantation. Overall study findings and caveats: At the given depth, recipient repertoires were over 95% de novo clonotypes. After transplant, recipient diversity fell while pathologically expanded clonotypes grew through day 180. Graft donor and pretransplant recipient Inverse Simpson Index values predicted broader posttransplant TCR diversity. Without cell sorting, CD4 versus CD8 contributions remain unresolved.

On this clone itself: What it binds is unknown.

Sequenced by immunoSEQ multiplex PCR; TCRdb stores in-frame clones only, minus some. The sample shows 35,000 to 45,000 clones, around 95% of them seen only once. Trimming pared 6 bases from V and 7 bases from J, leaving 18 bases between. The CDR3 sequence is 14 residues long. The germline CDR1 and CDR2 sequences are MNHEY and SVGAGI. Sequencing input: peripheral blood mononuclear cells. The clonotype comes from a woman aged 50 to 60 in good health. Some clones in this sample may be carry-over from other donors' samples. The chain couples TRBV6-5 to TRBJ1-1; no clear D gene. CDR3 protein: CASRSSRQPLEAFF. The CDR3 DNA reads TGTGCCAGCAGGAGCTCCAGGCAGCCTCTTGAAGCTTTCTTT.